These 30 T cell receptor beta chains were sequenced from one sample in a study of cytomegalovirus exposure and HLA in healthy donors (dated by TCRdb to 2016 to 2017). Receptor amplification or capture employed the immunoSEQ multiplex PCR assay. A mixture of 60 forward primers for TCR Vbeta segments and 13 reverse primers for TCR Jbeta segments was used in the multiplex PCR. As stored in TCRdb, this immuneACCESS dataset retains in-frame rearrangements with V and J assigned. A fraction of the clones does not appear; measured against another copy, unresolved V genes explain less than half of the discrepancy, and the remainder lacks a known reason. The sample table records about 200,000 clones; roughly 80% of these occur just once. Approximately 1.5% of the sample comes from the top ten. The sample taken for sequencing was PBMCs. The receptors derive from a woman under 30 in good health and CMV-seronegative.

J is TRBJ2-4 and V is TRBV5-4, with D possibly matching TRBD1 (7 bases). The V and J ends lost 4 bases and 6 bases respectively, with 14 bases between them. This CDR3 spans 14 amino acids. Looked up from germline, CDR1 is SGHNT and CDR2 is YYREEE (reference sequence). The CDR3 nucleotides read TGTGCCAGCAGCCGCGGGACAGATACAAACATTCAGTACTTC. Residues: CASSRGTDTNIQYF. Full variable domain (outside the CDR3, taken from reference TRBV5-4 and TRBJ2-4): ETGVTQSPTHLIKTRGQQVTLRCSSQSGHNTVSWYQQALGQGPQFIFQYYREEENGRGNFPPRFSGLQFPNYSSELNVNALELDDSALYLCASSRGTDTNIQYFGAGTRLSVL.

This clone was seen just once. The chain employs TRBV7-9 and TRBJ1-1; TRBD1 matches 8 bases. The CDR3 length is 13 residues. The ends lost 0 bases at V and 7 bases at J; junction bases unmatched: 1. Germline CDR1 SEHNR, CDR2 FQNEAQ (reference sequence). The chain's CDR3 is CASSLADRVEAFF. CDR3 nucleotide sequence: TGTGCCAGCAGCTTAGCGGACAGGGTTGAAGCTTTCTTT.

The V gene is TRBV7-2, the J gene TRBJ2-1; D possibly corresponds to TRBD2 (6 bases). Germline CDR1 reads SGHTA; CDR2 reads FQGNSA. V was pared by 2 bases and J by 8 bases, with 16 bases between. This CDR3 is built from 15 residues. The CDR3 here is CASSLYPGEGDEQFF. The DNA for the CDR3 is TGTGCCAGCAGCTTATACCCGGGAGAGGGCGATGAGCAGTTCTTC.

This clone showed up just a few times. The CDR3 region is CASSWREATNEKLFF. The CDR3 region has the DNA TGTGCCAGCAGCTGGCGGGAAGCAACTAATGAAAAACTGTTTTTT. V is TRBV6-5 and J is TRBJ1-4; D is uncertain. CDR3 size: 15 residues. From germline, CDR1 is MNHEY and CDR2 SVGAGI. Trimming took 6 bases from V and 0 from J, leaving 11 bases between them.

This clone was seen a few times. J is TRBJ1-5 and V is TRBV27; TRBD1 aligns across 7 bases. The V gene's germline CDR1 is MNHEY and CDR2 SMNVEV (reference sequence). CDR3 length equals 14 residues. J gave up 7 bases and V 1 base, and 4 bases lay outside the gene matches. CDR3 loop: CASSLYRGGQPQHF. CDR3 in DNA: TGTGCCAGCAGTTTATACAGGGGCGGACAGCCCCAGCATTTT.

The V and J genes are TRBV30 and TRBJ2-3, with TRBD2 as a possible D gene (6 bases). Germline CDR1 is GTSNPN and CDR2 is SVGIG (reference sequence). The CDR3 has 13 residues. Trimming cost V 1 base and J 5 bases, with 10 bases left between them. The DNA of the CDR3 is TGTGCCTGGAGTGCCGGGAGATTAGATACGCAGTATTTT. Protein sequence: CAWSAGRLDTQYF.

V is TRBV6-5 and J is TRBJ2-1; D is possibly TRBD2 (5 bases). The CDR3 contains 15 residues. CDR1 MNHEY and CDR2 SVGAGI come from the germline V gene. Trimming took 2 bases from V and 5 from J, leaving 13 bases between them. The CDR3 DNA is TGTGCCAGCAGTTACCAGCTCCCGGGGAACAATGAGCAGTTCTTC. Translation: CASSYQLPGNNEQFF.

The chain couples TRBV5-4 to TRBJ2-7; 11 bases align to TRBD2. The CDR3 consists of 15 residues. CDR1 SGHNT and CDR2 YYREEE come from the germline V gene (reference sequence). V shed 1 base and J 7 bases; nucleotides not matched to a gene: 7. CDR3 amino acids: CASSLPLAGVREQYF. CDR3 in DNA: TGTGCCAGCAGCTTGCCACTAGCGGGGGTCCGGGAGCAGTACTTC. The whole variable domain, remainder taken from reference TRBV5-4 and TRBJ2-7, is ETGVTQSPTHLIKTRGQQVTLRCSSQSGHNTVSWYQQALGQGPQFIFQYYREEENGRGNFPPRFSGLQFPNYSSELNVNALELDDSALYLCASSLPLAGVREQYFGPGTRLTVT.

Points on this clone: Mismatch with germline at one junction end may stem from a read error. V gene TRBV7-9 combines with J gene TRBJ1-2; TRBD1 might be the D (6 bases). This CDR3 region has 12 residues. Germline-derived CDR1 and CDR2 are SEHNR and FQNEAQ (reference sequence). Here the CDR3 DNA reads TGTTCCAGCAGCTCTAACAGGGAAGGCTACACCTTC. Amino acids: CSSSSNREGYTF.

As to this clone: Other DNA sequences in this sample translate to the same CDR3. The gene calls are TRBV7-8 and TRBJ1-1; 9 nucleotides line up with TRBD1. The CDR3 runs 15 residues. The V gene's germline CDR1 is SGHVS and CDR2 FQNEAQ. V shed 3 bases and J 4 bases; nucleotides not matched to a gene: 6. The CDR3 bases are TGTGCCAGCAGCTTGACAGGGGGAAGTCTCACTGAAGCTTTCTTT. It is translated as CASSLTGGSLTEAFF.

This chain connects TRBV5-1 to TRBJ2-6; no firm D call. There are 15 residues in the CDR3. CDR1 and CDR2 (germline): SGHRS, YFSETQ. With 0 bases removed from V and 3 bases from J, the gap between germline ends came to 7 bases. This CDR3 is CASSLGSGGANVLTF. The CDR3 DNA reads as TGCGCCAGCAGCTTGGGGTCGGGTGGGGCCAACGTCCTGACTTTC.

A word on this clone: One end of the junction fails to match germline, which may point to a read error. V and J are TRBV7-9 and TRBJ2-4; D might be TRBD2 (6 bases). The CDR3 sequence is 16 residues long. The germline CDR1 and CDR2 sequences are SEHNR and FQNEAQ (reference sequence). For the CDR3, the DNA is TGTTCCAGCAGCTTAATTATGGGACTAGCCAAAAACATTCAGTACTTC. Its translation is CSSSLIMGLAKNIQYF.

V usage is TRBV28 and J usage is TRBJ1-2; weak D call: TRBD1 (6 bases). This CDR3 spans 14 amino acids. Germline CDR1 MDHEN, CDR2 SYDVKM. Trimming pared 3 bases from V and 6 bases from J, leaving 14 bases between. The CDR3 bases are TGTGCCAGCAGTTTCTTCAGGGGAGGGCATGGCTACACCTTC. Translating gives CASSFFRGGHGYTF.

The chain links TRBV7-8 to TRBJ1-1; the D is unclear. V shed 5 bases and J shed 1 base, with 14 bases lying between them. There are 15 residues in the CDR3. Germline V gene sequence: CDR1 SGHVS, CDR2 FQNEAQ. This CDR3 is CASSLGLTQNTEAFF. In nucleotides, the CDR3 is TGTGCCAGCAGCCTGGGCCTCACCCAGAACACTGAAGCTTTCTTT.

This clone has a single count. V and J are TRBV28 and TRBJ2-7, with unresolved D. The CDR3 is 14 amino acids. The germline V gene has CDR1 MDHEN and CDR2 SYDVKM. Trimming shortened V by 0 bases and J by 6 bases, and 12 bases separated the two germline ends. The CDR3 nucleotides read TGTGCCAGCAGTTTATGGGGCAGGCTGAGCGAGCAGTACTTC. Protein sequence: CASSLWGRLSEQYF.

The chain joins TRBV7-2 to TRBJ2-6; tentatively, D is TRBD2 (5 bases). Germline values: CDR1 SGHTA, CDR2 FQGNSA. V dropped 5 bases and J dropped 7 bases, with 6 bases sitting between them. CDR3 size: 12 residues. This CDR3 is CASSPGANVLTF. CDR3 in DNA: TGTGCCAGCAGCCCGGGAGCCAACGTCCTGACTTTC.

The chain joins TRBV18 to TRBJ1-1, with 8 bases matching TRBD1. The trim removed 3 bases at V and 7 bases at J, leaving 1 base unmatched. The CDR3 has 12 amino acids. Germline V lookup: CDR1 KGHSH, CDR2 LQKENI. CDR3 residues: CASSPTGGEAFF. CDR3 DNA: TGTGCCAGCTCACCCACAGGGGGTGAAGCTTTCTTT.

The chain joins TRBV28 to TRBJ2-1; 10 bases match TRBD2. The CDR3 sequence is 18 residues long. J lost 6 bases, V lost 2 bases, and 13 bases had no gene match. Germline CDR1 and CDR2: MDHEN and SYDVKM. The CDR3 region is CASSLISFGSSGSNEQFF. The CDR3 bases are TGTGCCAGCAGTTTAATATCTTTCGGGTCTAGCGGGAGCAATGAGCAGTTCTTC. Full variable domain (remainder filled in from reference TRBV28 and TRBJ2-1): DVKVTQSSRYLVKRTGEKVFLECVQDMDHENMFWYRQDPGLGLRLIYFSYDVKMKEKGDIPEGYSVSREKKERFSLILESASTNQTSMYLCASSLISFGSSGSNEQFFGPGTRLTVL.

The rearrangement links TRBV6-6 to TRBJ2-5; tentative D call: TRBD1 (6 bases). Trimming removed 6 bases from V and 5 bases from J, with 13 bases in between. The CDR3 consists of 13 residues. Germline V gene sequence: CDR1 MNHNY, CDR2 SVGAGI (reference sequence). The CDR3 region has the DNA TGTGCCAGCAGCAAAACAGGGTCGGAGACCCAGTACTTC. Translation: CASSKTGSETQYF.

V gene TRBV7-2 combines with J gene TRBJ2-3; 7 bases line up with TRBD1. The V gene's germline CDR1 is SGHTA and CDR2 FQGNSA. This CDR3 is built from 16 residues. J gave up 2 bases and V 5 bases, and 10 bases lay outside the gene matches. CDR3 DNA sequence: TGTGCCAGCAGCCAAGAGGGGGCACGGGTCACAGATACGCAGTATTTT. Translation: CASSQEGARVTDTQYF.

A few counts support this clone. The rearrangement links TRBV6-1 to TRBJ2-7; 8 nucleotides match TRBD1. Germline values: CDR1 MNHNS, CDR2 SASEGT. This CDR3 has 16 amino acids. V was pared by 4 bases and J by 6 bases, with 14 bases of the junction left unmatched. The CDR3 region is CASSGRIRDRFSEQYV. CDR3 bases: TGTGCCAGCAGTGGACGAATCCGGGACAGGTTCAGCGAGCAGTACGTC.

The chain recombines TRBV11-2 with TRBJ2-3; D is ambiguous. Trimming took off 8 bases at V and 10 bases at J, with 13 bases between the two ends. Germline assignment: CDR1 SGHAT and CDR2 FQNNGV. The CDR3 has 11 residues. The CDR3 nucleotides are TGTGCCAGCGGATCTAGTACTCCGCAGTATTTT. As protein: CASGSSTPQYF.

This sequence joins TRBV10-3 and TRBJ2-1; D possibly corresponds to TRBD2 (6 bases). CDR1 and CDR2 (germline): ENHRY, SYGVKD. V lost 2 bases and J 7 bases, leaving 18 bases between the germline ends. The CDR3 is 16 residues long. The CDR3 DNA reads as TGTGCCATCAGTGAGACCCCCGGGACTGGAGGGAATGAGCAGTTCTTC. It translates to CAISETPGTGGNEQFF.

The J gene is TRBJ2-1, the V gene TRBV14, with TRBD2 matching 8 bases. The CDR3 contains 16 residues. V gave up 2 bases and J gave up 1 base; unmatched junction bases: 4. Germline V gene lookup returns CDR1 SGHDN and CDR2 FVKESK. The CDR3, as DNA: TGTGCCAGCAGCCAAAGCGGGAGCGAATCCTACAATGAGCAGTTCTTC. Protein sequence: CASSQSGSESYNEQFF.

The chain recombines TRBV9 with TRBJ2-3; a possible D gene is TRBD1 (6 bases). Germline CDR1 reads SGDLS; CDR2 reads YYNGEE. This CDR3 comprises 15 residues. With 0 bases removed from V and 2 bases from J, the gap between germline ends came to 10 bases. The CDR3 loop is CASSVGEGDTDTQYF. DNA for the CDR3: TGTGCCAGCAGCGTAGGAGAGGGGGACACAGATACGCAGTATTTT.

The rearrangement joins TRBV28 to TRBJ2-2; TRBD2 matches at 10 bases. The V and J ends lost 6 bases and 7 bases, in that order; junction bases with no gene match: 5. Germline CDR1 MDHEN, CDR2 SYDVKM. This CDR3 spans 14 amino acids. CDR3 DNA sequence: TGTGCCAGCAGCCTCCGGACTAGCGGCGGGGAGCTGTTTTTT. Protein sequence: CASSLRTSGGELFF.

The V call is TRBV11-3, the J call TRBJ2-1; 9 bases are a match to TRBD2. CDR3 length equals 14 residues. The junction had 2 bases not matched to a gene; V was cut back by 5 bases and J by 3 bases. Germline loops: CDR1 SGHNT, CDR2 YENEEA. The CDR3 spells CASSGLASYNEQFF. Here the CDR3 DNA reads TGTGCCAGCAGCGGACTAGCGAGCTACAATGAGCAGTTCTTC.

The gene calls are TRBV18 and TRBJ2-3; 7 nucleotides line up with TRBD2. Per the germline V gene, CDR1 is KGHSH and CDR2 is LQKENI. The CDR3 has 16 amino acids. J was trimmed by 2 bases and V by 2 bases; bases with no gene match: 7. The CDR3 nucleotides are TGTGCCAGCTCACCAGGAGGCGGGGGAGCCACAGATACGCAGTATTTT. Its translation is CASSPGGGGATDTQYF.

V is TRBV29-1 and J is TRBJ1-3; possibly TRBD1 for D (5 bases). With 4 bases removed from V and 6 bases from J, the gap between germline ends came to 16 bases. The germline V gene encodes CDR1 SQVTM and CDR2 ANQGSEA. CDR3 size: 14 residues. In nucleotides, the CDR3 is TGCAGCGTTGTGCGAGGGACTAGTCAAAACACCATATATTTT. The encoded protein is CSVVRGTSQNTIYF.

This chain uses TRBV7-6 with TRBJ2-1; 10 nucleotides line up with TRBD2. From germline, CDR1 is SGHVS and CDR2 FNYEAQ. CDR3 length: 18 residues. V lost 5 bases and J lost 6; bases outside the gene matches: 16. The CDR3, as DNA: TGTGCCAGCAGCCTCCCAAGCGGGAGGGATGAGGAGGCCAATGAGCAGTTCTTC. It translates to CASSLPSGRDEEANEQFF.